These 26 T cell receptor beta chains were all obtained from the same sample, sequenced in a study of T cells in Graves' hyperthyroidism and ophthalmopathy. Amplification targeted TCR beta CDR3 regions from RNA transcripts. Primed by the HTBI set, a first-round RT-PCR was run on the TCR CDR3. MiXCR, run by TCRdb on the multiplex PCR reads, gives a single entry per CDR3 protein. The table lists fewer than 900,000 distinct CDR3 sequences, about a sixth of them singletons. Sequenced material: blood. The receptors were sampled from a man aged 18 to 29 with Graves' hyperthyroidism.

This clonotype was picked up many times. V gene TRBV6-2 or TRBV6-3 combines with J gene TRBJ2-7; TRBD2 aligns across 7 bases. Germline V lookup: CDR1 MNHEY, CDR2 SVGEGT. The CDR3 consists of 15 residues. J gave up 4 bases and V 2 bases, and 8 bases lay outside the gene matches. Here the CDR3 reads CASSYHASGLYEQYF. CDR3 bases: TGTGCCAGCAGTTACCACGCTAGCGGACTTTACGAGCAGTACTTC.

This clonotype was counted a few times. The chain links TRBV6-2 or TRBV6-3 to TRBJ2-7, with D possibly matching TRBD1 (6 bases). The ends were cut back, 8 bases at V and 7 bases at J, with 18 bases in the middle. CDR3 size: 13 residues. CDR1 is MNHEY, CDR2 SVGEGT, per germline. The CDR3 loop is CASAWVTGGEQYF. CDR3 DNA sequence: TGTGCCAGCGCATGGGTGACAGGAGGAGAGCAGTACTTC.

In its sample, this clonotype was seen many times. CDR3 coding DNA: TGTGCCAGCAGTCAACCTAGGGAGAGGGGGGAGACCCAGTACTTC. Translated, it gives CASSQPRERGETQYF. V and J are TRBV6-1 and TRBJ2-5, with a weak D call TRBD1 (6 bases). The CDR3 runs to 15 residues. The germline V gene encodes CDR1 MNHNS and CDR2 SASEGT. Trimming cost V 5 bases and J 5 bases, with 18 bases left between them.

This clonotype has more than one count but fewer than ten. The rearrangement joins TRBV20-1 to TRBJ1-6; tentative D call: TRBD1 (5 bases). Trimming pared 0 bases from V and 7 bases from J, leaving 13 bases between. Germline V lookup: CDR1 DFQATT, CDR2 SNEGSKA (reference sequence). The CDR3 length is 15 residues. For the CDR3, the DNA is TGCAGTGCTAGAGAGGTTGTGGGACCGAATTCACCCCTCCACTTT. Translating it yields CSAREVVGPNSPLHF.

This clonotype appeared a few times. The chain couples TRBV20-1 to TRBJ1-5; TRBD1 matches 8 bases. Germline CDR1 and CDR2: DFQATT and SNEGSKA (reference sequence). Trimming cost V 0 bases and J 3 bases; bases outside gene matches: 7. The CDR3 length is 16 residues. CDR3 amino acids: CSARDRTGWVNQPQHF. The CDR3 DNA sequence: TGCAGTGCTAGAGATCGGACAGGGTGGGTCAATCAGCCCCAGCATTTT.

This clonotype was detected only a few times. V is TRBV20-1 and J is TRBJ2-1; D unclear. This CDR3 has 14 residues. The V and J ends lost 3 bases and 8 bases respectively, with 17 bases between them. In germline, CDR1 is DFQATT, CDR2 SNEGSKA (reference sequence). CDR3 amino acids: CSARLGISVDEQFF. CDR3 DNA: TGCAGTGCTAGGTTAGGGATCTCAGTGGATGAGCAGTTCTTC.

This chain joins TRBV19 and TRBJ2-7; 10 bases match TRBD1. V gave up 10 bases and J gave up 2 bases; unmatched junction bases: 11. The CDR3 has 15 residues. Per germline, CDR1 LNHDA and CDR2 SQIVND (reference sequence). CDR3 sequence: CATSPGTGAAYEQYF. The CDR3 DNA follows: TGTGCCACCTCTCCCGGGACAGGGGCCGCCTACGAGCAGTACTTC.

The chain joins TRBV20-1 to TRBJ1-5, with 8 bases aligning to TRBD1. V shed 6 bases and J 5 bases; nucleotides not matched to a gene: 12. The V gene's germline CDR1 is DFQATT and CDR2 SNEGSKA (reference sequence). The CDR3 extends over 15 amino acids. CDR3 sequence (DNA): TGCAGTGCCAAGCCCGGACAGGGAAGTTATCAGCCCCAGCATTTT. This gives the protein CSAKPGQGSYQPQHF.

This chain joins TRBV14 and TRBJ1-2; tentatively, D is TRBD1 (6 bases). This CDR3 spans 13 amino acids. The V gene's germline CDR1 is SGHDN and CDR2 FVKESK. Trimming shortened V by 5 bases and J by 4 bases, and 11 bases separated the two germline ends. The CDR3 loop reads CASSRGGAYGYTF. CDR3 coding DNA: TGTGCCAGCAGCAGGGGGGGCGCCTATGGCTACACCTTC.

This clonotype has ten or more counts. V and J are TRBV11-2 and TRBJ1-5; D remains unclear. CDR1 is SGHAT and CDR2 is FQNNGV in the germline V gene. The CDR3 consists of 14 residues. V lost 3 bases and J 4 bases, leaving 10 bases between the germline ends. The CDR3 sequence: CASSLGIVNQPQHF. As DNA, the CDR3 is TGTGCCAGCAGCTTGGGCATCGTTAATCAGCCCCAGCATTTT.

The table lists this clonotype with many counts. The chain has TRBV6-1 and TRBJ1-2, with 9 nucleotides matching TRBD1. The CDR3 sequence is 14 residues long. Germline CDR1 and CDR2: MNHNS and SASEGT. V shed 6 bases, J shed 2 bases, and the junction held 4 bases outside the gene matches. CDR3 sequence reads: CASRGTGMNYGYTF. In DNA, the CDR3 is TGTGCCAGCAGAGGGACAGGGATGAACTATGGCTACACCTTC.

This clonotype has only a few counts. The chain has TRBV3-1 and TRBJ2-1; 8 nucleotides agree with TRBD2. The CDR3 has 16 residues. V dropped 0 bases and J dropped 5; count of bases not matched to a gene: 6. Germline CDR1 is LGHDT and CDR2 is YNNKEL (reference sequence). The DNA of the CDR3 is TGTGCCAGCAGCCAAGATGGAACGGGAGGGGACAATGAGCAGTTCTTC. It codes for CASSQDGTGGDNEQFF.

As regards this clonotype: This may be a read error: a much more frequent sequence differs by one nucleotide. The chain links TRBV6-2 or TRBV6-3 to TRBJ2-1, with 14 bases matching TRBD2. Per germline, CDR1 MNHEY and CDR2 SVGEGT. V lost 6 bases and J lost 6; bases outside the gene matches: 19. The CDR3 loop spans 20 amino acids. CDR3: CASSSPGGLAGGPFANEQFF. CDR3 DNA sequence: TGTGCCAGCAGCTCCCCCGGCGGACTAGCGGGAGGTCCATTTGCCAATGAGCAGTTCTTC.

In its sample, this clonotype was seen many times. The V call is TRBV2, the J call TRBJ1-5; D may be TRBD1 (5 bases). CDR1 is SNHLY, CDR2 FYNNEI, per germline. The CDR3 loop spans 16 amino acids. The V and J ends lost 1 base and 2 bases respectively, with 12 bases between them. CDR3 sequence: CASSEVRGEGNQPQHF. Here the CDR3 DNA reads TGTGCCAGCAGTGAAGTTAGGGGAGAAGGCAATCAGCCCCAGCATTTT.

The chain links TRBV19 to TRBJ2-2; TRBD1 matches at 8 bases. Per germline, CDR1 LNHDA and CDR2 SQIVND (reference sequence). Losses at the gene ends were 4 bases for V and 5 bases for J; bases not matched to a gene: 6. This CDR3 has 15 residues. The CDR3 coding sequence is TGTGCCAGTAGTAGCTCGACAGGGGTTACCGGGGAGCTGTTTTTT. Its translation is CASSSSTGVTGELFF.

The chain carries TRBV7-8 and TRBJ2-7; 12 bases align to TRBD2. After removal of 3 bases from V and 0 bases from J, the junction contained 3 bases not matched to a gene. CDR3 length: 16 amino acids. Germline values: CDR1 SGHVS, CDR2 FQNEAQ. The CDR3 loop reads CASSFGLAGNSYEQYF. CDR3 coding DNA: TGTGCCAGCAGCTTTGGACTAGCGGGGAACTCCTACGAGCAGTACTTC.

This clonotype was seen ten or more times. The chain uses TRBV6-1 and TRBJ2-1; D possibly corresponds to TRBD1 (6 bases). The CDR3 has 13 amino acids. The V and J ends lost 6 bases and 10 bases respectively, with 16 bases between them. Germline CDR1 and CDR2: MNHNS and SASEGT. CDR3 loop: CASSYPGQKEQFF. CDR3 DNA: TGTGCCAGCAGCTACCCCGGACAGAAGGAGCAGTTCTTC.

There are many counts of this clonotype. V and J are TRBV5-1 and TRBJ1-1; D call uncertain. This CDR3 has 17 residues. Trimming shortened V by 0 bases and J by 0 bases, and 15 bases separated the two germline ends. Looked up from germline, CDR1 is SGHRS and CDR2 is YFSETQ. The CDR3 DNA is TGCGCCAGCAGCTTGGAAGGGATCTGGGCTATGAACACTGAAGCTTTCTTT. It codes for CASSLEGIWAMNTEAFF.

The CDR3: CASSPRQAATNEKLFF. In DNA, the CDR3 is TGTGCCAGCAGCCCCAGACAGGCTGCAACTAATGAAAAACTGTTTTTT. The genes are TRBV3-1 and TRBJ1-4, with D possibly TRBD1 on 6 matching bases. Germline V gene sequence: CDR1 LGHDT, CDR2 YNNKEL (reference sequence). This CDR3 spans 16 amino acids. The V end lost 4 bases, the J end lost 0 bases, and 12 bases lay between the germline ends.

This chain uses TRBV5-1 with TRBJ2-3, with D possibly being TRBD2 (7 bases). Germline values: CDR1 SGHRS, CDR2 YFSETQ. V shed 4 bases and J shed 5 bases, with 14 bases lying between them. This CDR3 is built from 14 residues. DNA for the CDR3: TGCGCCAGCAGCCCCTACGGGGGGCAAGATACGCAGTATTTT. It encodes CASSPYGGQDTQYF.

This chain uses TRBV5-1 with TRBJ2-2; 14 bases are a match to TRBD2. With 7 bases clipped from V and 6 bases from J, the junction kept 14 bases outside the gene matches. CDR1 SGHRS and CDR2 YFSETQ come from the germline V gene. The CDR3 runs to 18 residues. This CDR3 is CASAAGTSGSTIPGELFF. Written as DNA, the CDR3 is TGCGCCAGCGCCGCCGGGACTAGCGGGAGTACGATTCCCGGGGAGCTGTTTTTT. Together with reference TRBV5-1 and TRBJ2-2, the CDR3 gives the full variable domain: KAGVTQTPRYLIKTRGQQVTLSCSPISGHRSVSWYQQTPGQGLQFLFEYFSETQRNKGNFPGRFSGRQFSNSRSEMNVSTLELGDSALYLCASAAGTSGSTIPGELFFGEGSRLTVL.

This clonotype was recorded many times. This sequence joins TRBV6-2 or TRBV6-3 and TRBJ2-1, with 9 bases aligning to TRBD1. Germline V gene sequence: CDR1 MNHEY, CDR2 SVGEGT. The trim removed 0 bases at V and 4 bases at J, leaving 1 base unmatched. This CDR3 is built from 15 residues. This CDR3 reads CASSYSTGGYNEQFF. The CDR3 nucleotides read TGTGCCAGCAGTTACTCGACAGGGGGATACAATGAGCAGTTCTTC.

This clonotype was counted many times. The chain carries TRBV6-1 and TRBJ2-5; D may be TRBD1 or TRBD2 (6 bases each). V lost 0 bases and J 1 base, leaving 9 bases between the germline ends. CDR3 length: 15 amino acids. The V gene's germline CDR1 is MNHNS and CDR2 SASEGT. The DNA for the CDR3 is TGTGCCAGCAGTGAAGCAGGGGGAGGCCAAGAGACCCAGTACTTC. Protein: CASSEAGGGQETQYF.

This clonotype was recorded at least ten times. V and J are TRBV2 and TRBJ1-1, with a possible D match to TRBD1 (6 bases). Germline V gene sequence: CDR1 SNHLY, CDR2 FYNNEI. This CDR3 has 14 amino acids. V shed 6 bases and J shed 0 bases, with 11 bases lying between them. The CDR3 region has the DNA TGTGCCAGCAGCCAAAGGGGGATGAACACTGAAGCTTTCTTT. As protein: CASSQRGMNTEAFF. The entire variable domain, with the rest obtained from reference TRBV2 and TRBJ1-1, is as follows: EPEVTQTPSHQVTQMGQEVILRCVPISNHLYFYWYRQILGQKVEFLVSFYNNEISEKSEIFDDQFSVERPDGSNFTLKIRSTKLEDSAMYFCASSQRGMNTEAFFGQGTRLTVV.

V gene TRBV10-3 combines with J gene TRBJ2-7; TRBD1 might be the D (6 bases). Per germline, CDR1 ENHRY and CDR2 SYGVKD. The V end lost 6 bases, the J end lost 3 bases, and 15 bases lay between the germline ends. This CDR3 region has 14 residues. The DNA of the CDR3 is TGTGCCATCAGGGAACAGGGAGTTGTCTACGAGCAGTACTTC. Translated: CAIREQGVVYEQYF.

This clonotype was seen only a few times. The chain is built from TRBV6-1 and TRBJ2-3; D gene uncertain. The V gene's germline CDR1 is MNHNS and CDR2 SASEGT. CDR3 size: 14 residues. Trimming stripped 8 bases from V and 0 bases from J, with 12 bases between. The CDR3 spells CASRSVSSTDTQYF. CDR3 nucleotides: TGTGCCAGCCGGAGCGTATCTAGCACAGATACGCAGTATTTT.